This T cell receptor beta chain came from a study of identical twins. Points from the study as a whole: Excess low generation probability was seen in twin-shared out-of-frame alpha sequences. Twins showed weaker excess sharing in their beta out-of-frame sequences.

This clonotype was observed a handful of times. Antigen: not known. Each CDR3 protein is one row after TCRdb ran MiXCR on the 5' RACE reads. Of 1,800,000 or so distinct CDR3 sequences listed, about 32% are singletons. The clonotype originates from a newborn girl in good health. The sequencing sample was made of cord blood.

CDR3 coding DNA: TGTGCCAGCAGTTTACGGGGGGGGCTCGCAGATACGCAGTATTTT. Amino acid sequence: CASSLRGGLADTQYF. The rearrangement uses TRBV12-3 or TRBV12-4 and TRBJ2-3, with 8 bases that match TRBD2. Trimming took 2 bases from V and 4 from J; bases not matched to a gene: 5. The CDR3 consists of 15 residues.